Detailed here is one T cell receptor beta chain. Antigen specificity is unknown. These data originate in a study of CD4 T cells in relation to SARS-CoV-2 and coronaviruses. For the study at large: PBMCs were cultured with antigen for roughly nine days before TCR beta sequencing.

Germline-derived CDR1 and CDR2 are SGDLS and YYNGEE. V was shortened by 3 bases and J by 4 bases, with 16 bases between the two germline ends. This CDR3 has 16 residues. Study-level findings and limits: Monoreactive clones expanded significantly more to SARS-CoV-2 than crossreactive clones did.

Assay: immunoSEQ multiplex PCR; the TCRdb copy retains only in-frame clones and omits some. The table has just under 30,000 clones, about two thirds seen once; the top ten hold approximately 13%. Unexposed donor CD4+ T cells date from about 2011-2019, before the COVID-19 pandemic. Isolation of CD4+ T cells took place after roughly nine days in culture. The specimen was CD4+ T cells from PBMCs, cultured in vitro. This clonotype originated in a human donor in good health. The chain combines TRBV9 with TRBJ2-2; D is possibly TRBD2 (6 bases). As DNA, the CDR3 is TGTGCCAGCAGCGCCCTTGGCGGGGTGCCCACCGGGGAGCTGTTTTTT. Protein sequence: CASSALGGVPTGELFF.